Below, 23 T cell receptor beta chains from the same sample are listed, as sequenced in a study of blood T cell repertoires in COVID-19. Repertoires were generated with immunoSEQ multiplex PCR, while TCRdb's copy carries only in-frame clones and drops some. The table records around 180,000 clones, over 75% of them present only once. Sequenced sample: peripheral blood. These receptors came from a man in his 60s with acute or convalescent COVID-19.

This CDR3 reads CASSQMGARGYTF. The CDR3 DNA sequence: TGTGCCAGCAGCCAAATGGGGGCGCGGGGCTACACCTTC. V usage is TRBV3-1 (or the pseudogene TRBV3-2) and J usage is TRBJ1-2, with D perhaps TRBD1 (6 bases). This CDR3 has 13 amino acids. Germline V lookup: CDR1 LGHDT, CDR2 YNNKEL (reference sequence). V shed 2 bases and J shed 8 bases, with 12 bases lying between them.

This rearrangement joins TRBV7-2 to TRBJ1-2, with 7 bases fitting TRBD1. J was trimmed by 0 bases and V by 0 bases; bases with no gene match: 4. CDR3 length: 16 amino acids. Germline loops: CDR1 SGHTA, CDR2 FQGNSA. DNA of the CDR3: TGTGCCAGCAGCTTAGCCACAGGGGTCTCTAACTATGGCTACACCTTC. It translates to CASSLATGVSNYGYTF.

The genes are TRBV14 and TRBJ2-2, with D uncertain. V lost 8 bases, J lost 7 bases, and 14 bases lay in between. This CDR3 region has 13 residues. CDR1 and CDR2 (germline): SGHDN, FVKESK. CDR3 bases: TGTGCCAGCCAAGCTAGTGGCTTCGGGGAGCTGTTTTTT. Protein product: CASQASGFGELFF.

The rearrangement joins TRBV7-2 to TRBJ2-1; the match to TRBD2 covers 13 bases. J was trimmed by 7 bases and V by 1 base; bases with no gene match: 10. Germline assignment: CDR1 SGHTA and CDR2 FQGNSA. This CDR3 region has 18 residues. CDR3 nucleotide sequence: TGTGCCAGCAGCTTAGAGGCTCCGGGACTAGCGGGAAGAAATGAGCAGTTCTTC. Translated, it gives CASSLEAPGLAGRNEQFF.

This CDR3 is CASRAWGGGGANVLTF. CDR3 bases: TGTGCCAGCAGGGCATGGGGGGGAGGAGGGGCCAACGTCCTGACTTTC. V is TRBV5-4 and J is TRBJ2-6; 7 bases fit TRBD2. After removal of 5 bases from V and 4 bases from J, the junction contained 9 bases not matched to a gene. The CDR3 spans 16 residues. Per germline, CDR1 SGHNT and CDR2 YYREEE (reference sequence).

Only one count was recorded for this clone. This chain joins TRBV7-9 and TRBJ2-4, with D unresolved. V dropped 4 bases and J dropped 0 bases, with 10 bases sitting between them. This CDR3 has 15 residues. The germline V gene has CDR1 SEHNR and CDR2 FQNEAQ (reference sequence). CDR3 coding DNA: TGTGCCAGCAGCTCCTATATACTAGCCAAAAACATTCAGTACTTC. This encodes CASSSYILAKNIQYF.

V gene TRBV7-8 combines with J gene TRBJ2-1; perhaps TRBD1 as D (5 bases). CDR3 size: 14 residues. Germline CDR1 reads SGHVS; CDR2 reads FQNEAQ. The germline V and J ends were trimmed by 3 bases and 7 bases, with 13 bases remaining between them. The CDR3 sequence is CASSLGPGWNEQFF. The DNA for the CDR3 is TGTGCCAGCAGCTTGGGGCCAGGTTGGAATGAGCAGTTCTTC.

The V gene is TRBV3-1 (or the pseudogene TRBV3-2), the J gene TRBJ2-1; 9 bases agree with TRBD2. V was pared by 4 bases and J by 2 bases, with 6 bases of the junction left unmatched. Germline V lookup: CDR1 LGHDT, CDR2 YNNKEL (reference sequence). The CDR3 has 16 amino acids. The CDR3 sequence is CASSRRSSGAYNEQFF. The CDR3 nucleotides are TGTGCCAGCAGCCGCCGATCTAGCGGGGCCTACAATGAGCAGTTCTTC.

This rearrangement joins TRBV28 to TRBJ1-5; D call uncertain. The CDR3 loop spans 12 amino acids. The germline CDR1 and CDR2 sequences are MDHEN and SYDVKM. The V and J ends lost 7 bases and 5 bases respectively, with 9 bases between them. CDR3 sequence (DNA): TGTGCCAGCAATTCGGGATATCAGCCCCAGCATTTT. This sequence encodes CASNSGYQPQHF.

This clone came up once. This may be a read error, as it is one base from a much larger clone. The chain is built from TRBV7-9 and TRBJ1-1, with 7 bases aligning to TRBD1. J lost 1 base, V lost 5 bases, and 1 base had no gene match. Germline lookup yields CDR1 SEHNR and CDR2 FQNEAQ (reference sequence). CDR3 size: 13 residues. The CDR3 DNA follows: TGTGCCAGCAGCCGACAGGGGAACACTGAAGCTTTCTTT. As protein: CASSRQGNTEAFF.

The V gene is TRBV12-5, the J gene TRBJ2-1; 8 bases map to TRBD1. CDR3 length: 15 amino acids. The V segment lost 6 bases and the J segment 5 bases; nucleotides outside the gene matches: 9. Looked up from germline, CDR1 is LGHNT and CDR2 is FRNRAP. The chain's CDR3 is CASGLGQGVNNEQFF. Here the CDR3 DNA reads TGTGCTAGTGGCCTTGGACAGGGAGTTAACAATGAGCAGTTCTTC.

The rearrangement uses TRBV30 and TRBJ2-7; 15 bases map to TRBD2. Germline CDR1 reads GTSNPN; CDR2 reads SVGIG (reference sequence). The CDR3 extends over 16 amino acids. V lost 3 bases to trimming and J lost 4 bases; unmatched junction nucleotides: 7. The CDR3, as DNA: TGTGCCTGGAGCCTCCGGACTAGCGGGAGGGGTTACGAGCAGTACTTC. This encodes CAWSLRTSGRGYEQYF.

This clone occurred once. This rearrangement joins TRBV27 to TRBJ1-6; TRBD1 aligns across 8 bases. The trim removed 2 bases at V and 5 bases at J, leaving 8 bases unmatched. The germline gives CDR1 MNHEY, CDR2 SMNVEV (reference sequence). The length of the CDR3 is 17 residues. The chain's CDR3 is CASSLLRGTGHNSPLHF. CDR3 bases: TGTGCCAGCAGTTTACTTAGGGGGACAGGTCATAATTCACCCCTCCACTTT.

On this clone itself: Mismatch with germline at one junction end may stem from a read error. This rearrangement joins TRBV7-2 to TRBJ2-1; D remains unclear. This CDR3 is built from 13 residues. The germline CDR1 and CDR2 sequences are SGHTA and FQGNSA. The CDR3 nucleotides are TGTGCCAGCAACTTACCAGAATACAATGAGCAGTTCTTC. It codes for CASNLPEYNEQFF.

The rearrangement links TRBV6-2 or TRBV6-3 to TRBJ2-1, with TRBD2 matching over 13 bases. CDR3 size: 19 residues. With 4 bases clipped from V and 1 base from J, the junction kept 10 bases outside the gene matches. Germline CDR1 reads MNHEY; CDR2 reads SVGEGT. For the CDR3, the DNA is TGTGCCAGCAGTTCCCGGACTAGCGGGAGTAGTTTTTCCTACAATGAGCAGTTCTTC. Its protein product is CASSSRTSGSSFSYNEQFF.

The V call is TRBV28, the J call TRBJ2-3, with D possibly TRBD2 on 6 matching bases. Between the trimmed V and J ends, which lost 2 bases and 0 bases, there was a span of 9 bases. CDR1 and CDR2 (germline): MDHEN, SYDVKM. The length of the CDR3 is 15 residues. This CDR3 reads CASSLGGTSTDTQYF. CDR3 sequence (DNA): TGTGCCAGCAGTTTAGGCGGGACTAGCACAGATACGCAGTATTTT.

This clone appeared a single time. This rearrangement joins TRBV27 to TRBJ2-1; no reliable D call. The CDR3 extends over 14 amino acids. Trimming shortened V by 3 bases and J by 4 bases, and 10 bases separated the two germline ends. CDR1 is MNHEY and CDR2 is SMNVEV in the germline V gene (reference sequence). CDR3 nucleotide sequence: TGTGCCAGCAGTTTGCGGAAGCTTTACAATGAGCAGTTCTTC. Translated, it gives CASSLRKLYNEQFF.

The chain carries TRBV7-9 and TRBJ2-2, with D maybe TRBD1 (6 bases). V was pared by 6 bases and J by 1 base, with 9 bases between. This CDR3 region has 14 residues. CDR1 and CDR2 from the germline V gene are SEHNR and FQNEAQ (reference sequence). The CDR3 DNA reads as TGTGCCAGCAGGAGGGACAAGAACACCGGGGAGCTGTTTTTT. Protein product: CASRRDKNTGELFF. Looking up the rest from reference TRBV7-9 and TRBJ2-2 gives the full variable domain: DTGVSQNPRHKITKRGQNVTFRCDPISEHNRLYWYRQTLGQGPEFLTYFQNEAQLEKSRLLSDRFSAERPKGSFSTLEIQRTEQGDSAMYLCASRRDKNTGELFFGEGSRLTVL.

The genes are TRBV18 and TRBJ2-1; D might be TRBD2 (6 bases). The CDR3 spans 19 residues. V dropped 1 base and J dropped 0 bases, with 19 bases sitting between them. The germline gives CDR1 KGHSH, CDR2 LQKENI. The CDR3 sequence is CASSPRAAGSVSSYNEQFF. The CDR3 coding sequence is TGTGCCAGCTCACCACGGGCGGCGGGAAGCGTCAGCTCCTACAATGAGCAGTTCTTC.

The chain is built from TRBV7-9 and TRBJ2-7, with TRBD2 as a possible D gene (5 bases). CDR1 and CDR2 (germline): SEHNR, FQNEAQ (reference sequence). The V end was cut by 5 bases, the J end by 2 bases, with 16 bases between. CDR3 length: 15 residues. The CDR3 region is CASSGVSGLTYEQYF. DNA of the CDR3: TGTGCCAGCAGCGGGGTTTCGGGGTTAACCTACGAGCAGTACTTC.

This rearrangement joins TRBV5-1 to TRBJ2-2, with a tentative D call TRBD1 (5 bases). The CDR3 covers 14 residues. V was cut by 3 bases and J by 2 bases, with 8 bases left in between. CDR1 is SGHRS and CDR2 is YFSETQ in the germline V gene. The CDR3 loop reads CASSWGTNTGELFF. The CDR3 DNA is TGCGCCAGCAGCTGGGGCACAAACACCGGGGAGCTGTTTTTT.

V and J are TRBV27 and TRBJ1-2, with D tentatively TRBD1 (5 bases). The CDR3 consists of 18 residues. Germline V gene sequence: CDR1 MNHEY, CDR2 SMNVEV (reference sequence). The V gene lost 3 bases and the J gene lost 0 bases, with 20 bases spanning the gap. The CDR3 spells CASSFVAYGTGSNYGYTF. In DNA, the CDR3 is TGTGCCAGCAGTTTCGTCGCCTACGGAACAGGTTCTAACTATGGCTACACCTTC.

This clone has more than one count but fewer than ten. The V and J genes are TRBV5-1 and TRBJ2-7, with D possibly TRBD2 on 6 matching bases. The CDR3 is 15 residues long. V gave up 0 bases and J gave up 2 bases, with 12 bases separating them. Germline values: CDR1 SGHRS, CDR2 YFSETQ. The CDR3 region has the DNA TGCGCCAGCAGCTTGGTTGGGACTGGAACCTACGAGCAGTACTTC. Translated: CASSLVGTGTYEQYF.